This TCR beta chain emerged from a study of OX40 agonist ivuxolimab in advanced cancers. Context from the whole study: Ivuxolimab, which targeted the costimulatory receptor OX40 (CD134), was an agonistic, fully human IgG2 monoclonal antibody. Intravenous ivuxolimab was administered to patients every 2 weeks at six dose levels: 0.01, 0.1, 0.3, 1.5, 3 and 10 mg/kg. Among the approximately 50 dose-escalation patients, around 20 had hepatocellular carcinoma, approximately 15 melanoma, 9 renal cell carcinoma and 9 head and neck cancer. In the dose-escalation cohort, approximately 82% of patients were male, and the mean age was approximately 55 years, with a range of about 23 to 90. Prior anti-PD-1, anti-PD-L1 or anti-CTLA-4 therapy was permitted, and checkpoint inhibitors had been received by 40% to 50% of dose-escalation patients. Partial responses were achieved by three dose-escalation patients, of whom one had hepatocellular carcinoma and two had cutaneous melanoma. Peripheral TCRbeta sequencing aimed to test whether ivuxolimab altered TCR sequence diversity and caused clonal T-cell expansion. The monotherapy dose-escalation portion (N of about 52 patients) of the phase I ivuxolimab trial is reported in the paper. General findings and caveats noted by the study authors: Low levels of normalized T-cell clonal expansion were also shown by some nonresponding patients. The antigen specificity of the clonally expanded peripheral T cells was not determined. On average, CD8+ T cells showed more expanded clones than CD4+ T cells after ivuxolimab. In the 0.1-3.0 mg/kg groups, partial responders had among the lowest normalized peripheral clonal expansion, particularly in CD8+ T cells. At doses from 0.1 to 3.0 mg/kg, clonal expansion was seen in both CD4+ and CD8+ blood T cells between baseline and week 6.

To sequence the TCRbeta CDR3 region, genomic DNA was isolated from the sorted cells. The immunoSEQ Assay was used for sequencing of TCRbeta CDR3 regions. TCRdb carries this immuneACCESS record with in-frame sequences only. Its versions omit some clonotypes, under half of them owing to an unresolved V gene in the studies checked, with the rest unexplained. The table for this sample lists about 94,000 clones; roughly 84% of them were counted only once. About 0.33% of the sample is held by the ten biggest clonotypes. As encoded in the germline V gene (reference sequence), CDR1 is SSHAT while CDR2 is FNYEAQ. The CDR3 contains 15 residues, cysteine and phenylalanine counted. Of the read, only the CDR3 DNA is kept; its 45 bases are in frame from base 1. The trial excluded patients who had a history of autoimmune disease or who were on systemic immunosuppression. Peripheral blood for TCR sequencing was collected from all dose cohorts at baseline, on cycle 4 day 1, and on cycle 7 day 1. Samples were obtained from an open-label, multicenter, first-in-human phase I dose-escalation trial of ivuxolimab. Adults with locally advanced or metastatic head and neck squamous cell, hepatocellular, melanoma or renal cell carcinoma were enrolled in the trial. Before TCR sequencing, CD4+ and CD8+ T cells were separately sorted from peripheral blood.

This clone was counted once. Its target antigen remains unknown. Germline is not matched at one junction end, which may reflect a read error. This clonotype originated in an adult with an advanced solid tumor such as melanoma, head and neck, liver or kidney cancer. This chain is built from TRBV7-7 and TRBJ2-3; the D call could be TRBD1 or TRBD2, with each sharing 6 bases. Sequences were derived from CD4+ or CD8+ T cells sorted from blood, sampled in a trial of the OX40 agonist ivuxolimab. The DNA sequence is TGTGCTAGCAGTCAACAGGGACTTAGCACAGATACGCAGTATTTT. Its product reads: CASSQQGLSTDTQYF. The CDR3, completed at both ends by the reference TRBV7-7 and TRBJ2-3 genes, gives the full variable domain GAGVSQSPRYKVTKRGQDVTLRCDPISSHATLYWYQQALGQGPEFLTYFNYEAQPDKSGLPSDRFSAERPEGSISTLTIQRTEQRDSAMYRCASSQQGLSTDTQYFGPGTRLTVL.